The 13 T cell receptor beta chains below were found in one sample sequenced in a study of T cell responses to AZD1222 COVID-19 vaccine. Clones were read by immunoSEQ multiplex PCR, and TCRdb kept only the in-frame ones, dropping some. The sample includes approximately 90,000 clones, 90% to 95% seen only once; the top ten take about 12%. The starting material was peripheral blood, obtained on day 0 of AZD1222 vaccination. The receptor set was obtained from an adult in good health.

CDR3 region: CASSQEPGSYNSPLHF. CDR3 in DNA: TGTGCCAGCAGCCAAGAGCCCGGCTCCTATAATTCACCCCTCCACTTT. This chain uses TRBV14 with TRBJ1-6; D remains unclear. The CDR3 totals 16 residues. In germline, CDR1 is SGHDN, CDR2 FVKESK. Trimming removed 0 bases at V and 0 bases at J, with 6 bases between.

The chain links TRBV5-1 to TRBJ2-7; unclear D gene. CDR1 and CDR2 from the germline V gene are SGHRS and YFSETQ. This CDR3 is built from 14 residues. V lost 0 bases to trimming and J lost 2 bases, with 9 bases between them. The CDR3 here is CASSLGRPPYEQYF. In DNA, the CDR3 is TGCGCCAGCAGCTTGGGTAGGCCCCCCTACGAGCAGTACTTC.

The V call is TRBV5-1, the J call TRBJ1-1, with TRBD1 identical over 7 bases. CDR3 size: 13 residues. In germline, CDR1 is SGHRS, CDR2 YFSETQ. V lost 9 bases and J lost 0; bases outside the gene matches: 5. CDR3 amino acids: CATTGQMNTEAFF. The CDR3 coding sequence is TGCGCCACCACGGGACAGATGAACACTGAAGCTTTCTTT. Based on the CDR3 plus reference TRBV5-1 and TRBJ1-1, the full variable domain is KAGVTQTPRYLIKTRGQQVTLSCSPISGHRSVSWYQQTPGQGLQFLFEYFSETQRNKGNFPGRFSGRQFSNSRSEMNVSTLELGDSALYLCATTGQMNTEAFFGQGTRLTVV.

This chain uses TRBV5-8 with TRBJ2-1; 8 bases fit TRBD2. The CDR3 extends over 15 amino acids. Germline-derived CDR1 and CDR2 are SGHTS and YDEGEE. With V trimmed by 4 bases and J by 5 bases, 8 bases remained unmatched. The CDR3 region has the DNA TGTGCCAGCAGCACCGGACTAGCTCTACACAATGAGCAGTTCTTC. Its protein product is CASSTGLALHNEQFF.

The chain couples TRBV14 to TRBJ2-5; D not resolved. The germline V gene encodes CDR1 SGHDN and CDR2 FVKESK. The CDR3 runs to 16 residues. V lost 0 bases, J lost 2 bases, and 13 bases lay in between. The CDR3 DNA reads TGTGCCAGCAGCCAAGATCGAAGGGCAGTGCAAGAGACCCAGTACTTC. Encoded protein: CASSQDRRAVQETQYF.

Only a few counts were recorded for this clone. This chain connects TRBV4-2 to TRBJ1-4; D gene uncertain. The V end was cut by 0 bases, the J end by 6 bases, with 5 bases between. The CDR3 extends over 13 amino acids. Germline V gives CDR1 LGHNA, CDR2 YNFKEQ. The CDR3 DNA sequence: TGTGCCAGCAGCCAAGATACCGATGAAAAACTGTTTTTT. Encoded protein: CASSQDTDEKLFF.

The J gene is TRBJ2-2, the V gene TRBV19; TRBD2 matches at 9 bases. The CDR3 covers 16 residues. V was pared by 5 bases and J by 0 bases, with 4 bases of the junction left unmatched. Germline CDR1 and CDR2: LNHDA and SQIVND (reference sequence). The CDR3 here is CASSPVAGANTGELFF. CDR3 bases: TGTGCCAGTAGTCCTGTAGCGGGAGCGAACACCGGGGAGCTGTTTTTT.

The chain employs TRBV2 and TRBJ1-4; 11 bases map to TRBD1. CDR1 SNHLY and CDR2 FYNNEI come from the germline V gene. This CDR3 spans 14 amino acids. The ends lost 6 bases at V and 7 bases at J; junction bases unmatched: 4. The CDR3 spells CASRRTGGGEKLFF. CDR3 sequence (DNA): TGTGCCAGCAGGAGGACAGGGGGCGGTGAAAAACTGTTTTTT. Full variable domain (remainder filled in from reference TRBV2 and TRBJ1-4): EPEVTQTPSHQVTQMGQEVILRCVPISNHLYFYWYRQILGQKVEFLVSFYNNEISEKSEIFDDQFSVERPDGSNFTLKIRSTKLEDSAMYFCASRRTGGGEKLFFGSGTQLSVL.

The genes are TRBV14 and TRBJ1-1; D unresolved. Germline loops: CDR1 SGHDN, CDR2 FVKESK. The V end lost 2 bases, the J end lost 0 bases, and 7 bases lay between the germline ends. This CDR3 contains 14 residues. The CDR3 DNA follows: TGTGCCAGCAGCCAACTCCAAGTGAACACTGAAGCTTTCTTT. Translating it yields CASSQLQVNTEAFF.

V is TRBV2 and J is TRBJ1-4; D gene unclear. V gave up 5 bases and J gave up 11 bases, with 9 bases separating them. There are 11 residues in the CDR3. Germline CDR1 reads SNHLY; CDR2 reads FYNNEI. The CDR3 sequence is CASSLRWKLFF. CDR3 nucleotides: TGTGCCAGCAGTCTTAGATGGAAACTGTTTTTT.

The chain carries TRBV15 and TRBJ2-1; D not certain. This CDR3 region has 15 residues. Deletions cut 0 bases from V and 3 bases from J, with 9 bases between. Germline CDR1 is LNHNV and CDR2 is YYDKDF (reference sequence). CDR3 in amino acids: CATSRDLERYNEQFF. CDR3 in DNA: TGTGCCACCAGCAGAGATCTGGAGCGCTACAATGAGCAGTTCTTC. The full variable domain, in which reference TRBV15 and TRBJ2-1 provide the parts outside the CDR3, is DAMVIQNPRYQVTQFGKPVTLSCSQTLNHNVMYWYQQKSSQAPKLLFHYYDKDFNNEADTPDNFQSRRPNTSFCFLDIRSPGLGDTAMYLCATSRDLERYNEQFFGPGTRLTVL.

DNA of the CDR3: TGCGCCAGCAGTTTTGACAGGGGGCCTCTTGGCTACACCTTC. Translation: CASSFDRGPLGYTF. The chain uses TRBV5-1 and TRBJ1-2; 10 bases match TRBD1. V shed 5 bases and J 7 bases; nucleotides not matched to a gene: 8. This CDR3 spans 14 amino acids. The germline V gene has CDR1 SGHRS and CDR2 YFSETQ.

This rearrangement joins TRBV19 to TRBJ1-5, with 11 nucleotides matching TRBD1. V lost 4 bases to trimming and J lost 5 bases; unmatched junction nucleotides: 4. Looked up from germline, CDR1 is LNHDA and CDR2 is SQIVND (reference sequence). The CDR3 is made up of 15 amino acids. The CDR3 here is CASSSRTGGDQPQHF. The DNA of the CDR3 is TGTGCCAGTAGTAGCCGGACAGGGGGCGATCAGCCCCAGCATTTT.